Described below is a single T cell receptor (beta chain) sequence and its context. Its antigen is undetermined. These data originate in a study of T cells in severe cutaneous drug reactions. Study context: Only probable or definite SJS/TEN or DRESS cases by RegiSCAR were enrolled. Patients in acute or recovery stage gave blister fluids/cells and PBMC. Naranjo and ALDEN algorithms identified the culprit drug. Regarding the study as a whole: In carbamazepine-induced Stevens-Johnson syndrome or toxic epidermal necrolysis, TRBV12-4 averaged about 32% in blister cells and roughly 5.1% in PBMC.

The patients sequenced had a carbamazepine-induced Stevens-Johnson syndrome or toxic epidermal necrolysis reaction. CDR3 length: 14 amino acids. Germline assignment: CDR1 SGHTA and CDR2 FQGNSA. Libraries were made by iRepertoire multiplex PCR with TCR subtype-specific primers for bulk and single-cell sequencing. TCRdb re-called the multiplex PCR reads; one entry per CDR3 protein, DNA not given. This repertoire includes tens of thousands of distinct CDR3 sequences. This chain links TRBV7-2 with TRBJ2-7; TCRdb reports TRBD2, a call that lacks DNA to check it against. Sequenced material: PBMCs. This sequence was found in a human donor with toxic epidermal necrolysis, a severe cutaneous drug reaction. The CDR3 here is CASSQTRGEREQYF.